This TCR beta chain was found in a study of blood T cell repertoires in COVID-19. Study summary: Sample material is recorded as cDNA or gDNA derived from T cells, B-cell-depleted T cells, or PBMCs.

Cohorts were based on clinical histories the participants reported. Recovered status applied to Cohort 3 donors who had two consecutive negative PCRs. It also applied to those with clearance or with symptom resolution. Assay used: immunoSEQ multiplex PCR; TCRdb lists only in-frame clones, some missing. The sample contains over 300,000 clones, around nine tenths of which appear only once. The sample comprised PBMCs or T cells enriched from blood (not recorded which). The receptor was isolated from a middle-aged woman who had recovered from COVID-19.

This CDR3 is CASTVAGSYNEQFF. The DNA of the CDR3 is TGTGCCAGCACCGTAGCGGGGTCCTACAATGAGCAGTTCTTC. This chain joins TRBV27 and TRBJ2-1; 8 bases are shared with TRBD2. Germline V lookup: CDR1 MNHEY, CDR2 SMNVEV (reference sequence). V dropped 7 bases and J dropped 1; count of bases not matched to a gene: 3. This CDR3 contains 14 residues.